In this sample, the clone carrying this T cell receptor beta chain turned up a few times. Its antigen remains unknown. The source of the sample is a study of T cell repertoires in cytomegalovirus infection. Study conclusions and caveats: Across the ex vivo response, the dominant clonotypes were HLA-C-restricted CMV-specific TCR beta clonotypes. Frequencies of public TCR beta families were cumulated, and this identified carriers of CMV plus the relevant HLA.

TCRdb recomputed calls from the reads with MiXCR, one row per CDR3 protein. The sample comprises roughly 720,000 distinct CDR3 sequences, 35% of which are singletons, and around 2.6% rests with the top ten. This CDR3 comprises 17 residues. Germline-derived CDR1 and CDR2 are DFQATT and SNEGSKA (reference sequence). V shed 3 bases and J shed 0 bases, with 20 bases lying between them. This chain joins TRBV20-1 and TRBJ1-1, with D unresolved. This TCR was sampled from a human donor in good health (CMV status not recorded). Some clones in this sample may be carry-over from other donors' samples. The sample taken for sequencing was PBMCs. The CDR3 loop reads CSARRGGFLSLNTEAFF. The CDR3 coding sequence is TGCAGTGCTAGGAGAGGTGGGTTTCTTAGTTTGAACACTGAAGCTTTCTTT.